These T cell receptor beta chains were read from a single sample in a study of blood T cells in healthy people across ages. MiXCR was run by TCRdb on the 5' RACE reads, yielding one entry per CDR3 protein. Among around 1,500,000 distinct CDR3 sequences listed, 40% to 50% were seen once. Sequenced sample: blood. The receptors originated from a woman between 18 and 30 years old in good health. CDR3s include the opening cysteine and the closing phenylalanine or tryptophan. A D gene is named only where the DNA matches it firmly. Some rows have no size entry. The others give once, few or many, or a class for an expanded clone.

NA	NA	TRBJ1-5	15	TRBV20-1	TGCAGTGCTACCACGACAAGGGATAGCAATCAGCCCCAGCATTTT	CSATTTRDSNQPQHF
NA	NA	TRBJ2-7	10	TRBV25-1	TGTGCCAGCGGGGCTGACGAGCAGTACTTC	CASGADEQYF
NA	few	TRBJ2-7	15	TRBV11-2	TGTGCCAGCAGCTTAGGCTTTCGACGGCCCTACGAGCAGTACTTC	CASSLGFRRPYEQYF
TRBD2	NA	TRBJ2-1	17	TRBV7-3	TGTGCCAGCAGCTTAAGGGCCGGGACTAGCGGATACAATGAGCAGTTCTTC	CASSLRAGTSGYNEQFF
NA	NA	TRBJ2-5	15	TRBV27	TGTGCCAGCAGTTTATCGGCTCCAGGCAAAGAGACCCAGTACTTC	CASSLSAPGKETQYF
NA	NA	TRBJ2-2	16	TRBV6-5	TGTGCCAGCAGTACCATAGGGGCAGGGAACACCGGGGAGCTGTTTTTT	CASSTIGAGNTGELFF
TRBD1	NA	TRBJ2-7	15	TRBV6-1	TGTGCCAGCAGCATAACAGGGGTGGGTTACAATGAGCAGTACTTC	CASSITGVGYNEQYF
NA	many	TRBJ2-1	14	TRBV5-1	TGCGCCAGCAGCCCAGCGGGCTACTACAATGAGCAGTTCTTC	CASSPAGYYNEQFF
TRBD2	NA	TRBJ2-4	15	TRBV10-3	TGTGCCATCAGTGGCTCTAGCGGACCTGTTGAGGAGCAGTACTTC	CAISGSSGPVEEQYF
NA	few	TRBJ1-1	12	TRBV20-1	TGCAGTGCTTTAGGGGGTAACACTGAAGCTTTCTTT	CSALGGNTEAFF
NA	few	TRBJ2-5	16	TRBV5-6	TGTGCCAGCAGCTTGGAGGGTTTTTCGGCGTTGGAGACCCAGTACTTC	CASSLEGFSALETQYF
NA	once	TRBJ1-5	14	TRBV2	TGTGCCAGCAGTGAACGGACGACGGGACAGCCCCAGCATTTT	CASSERTTGQPQHF
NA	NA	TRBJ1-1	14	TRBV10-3	TGTGCCATCGGCGGCGGGGCAGGGCGGGCTGAAGCTTTCTTT	CAIGGGAGRAEAFF
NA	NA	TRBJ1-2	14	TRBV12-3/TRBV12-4	TGTGCCAGCAGTTTAAATTTTGCTAGCGATGGCTACACCTTC	CASSLNFASDGYTF
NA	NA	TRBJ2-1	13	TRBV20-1	TGCAGTGCTAGAGCTACGGGACTCAATGAGCAGTTCTTC	CSARATGLNEQFF
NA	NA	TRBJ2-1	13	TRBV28	TGTGCCAGCGCAAGGGTAGCATACAATGAGCAGTTCTTC	CASARVAYNEQFF
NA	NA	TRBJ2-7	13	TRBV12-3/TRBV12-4	TGTGCCAGCAGTCCCGGGTCGTTAGGGGAGCAGTACTTC	CASSPGSLGEQYF
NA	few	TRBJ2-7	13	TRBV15	TGTGCCACCAGCAGCCTGAACTCCTACGAGCAGTACTTC	CATSSLNSYEQYF
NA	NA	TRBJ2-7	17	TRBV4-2	TGTGCCAGCAGCCAAGAGGTAGGGGACAACTCCTACAATGAGCAGTACTTC	CASSQEVGDNSYNEQYF
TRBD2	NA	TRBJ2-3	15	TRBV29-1	TGCAGCGTTGCTGGACTAGCGGGAGTTACGGATACGCAGTATTTT	CSVAGLAGVTDTQYF
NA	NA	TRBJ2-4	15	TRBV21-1	TGTGCCAGCAGCCCCAGGCGGGAGGGCGGCAATGAGCAGTACTTC	CASSPRREGGNEQYF
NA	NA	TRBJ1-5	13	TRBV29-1	TGCAGCGTTGGTCCGAACAACAATCGGCCCCAGCATTTT	CSVGPNNNRPQHF
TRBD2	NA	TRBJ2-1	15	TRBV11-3	TGTGCCAGCAGACTTGGGACTAGCGGGAGCGATGAGCAGTTCTTC	CASRLGTSGSDEQFF
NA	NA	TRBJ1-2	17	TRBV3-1	TGTGCCAGCAGCCGCACCTCCGATGACGGAGCTAACTATGGCTACACCTTC	CASSRTSDDGANYGYTF
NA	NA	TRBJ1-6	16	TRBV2	TGTGCCAGCAGTGAGGTGGCACCCAACTATAATTCACCCCTCCACTTT	CASSEVAPNYNSPLHF
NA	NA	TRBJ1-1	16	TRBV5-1	TGCGCCAGCAGCTTGGATCTGACAGTCATGAACACTGAAGCTTTCTTT	CASSLDLTVMNTEAFF
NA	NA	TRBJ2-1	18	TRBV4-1	TGCGCCAGCAGCCAAGGCCTCCTCCCCCGAAGCTCCTACAATGAGCAGTTCTTC	CASSQGLLPRSSYNEQFF
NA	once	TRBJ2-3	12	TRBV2	TGTGCCAGCAGACAACTAGATGGTACGCAGTATTTT	CASRQLDGTQYF
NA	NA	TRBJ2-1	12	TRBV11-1	TGTGCCAGCAGCTTCGGGACTAATGAGCAGTTCTTC	CASSFGTNEQFF